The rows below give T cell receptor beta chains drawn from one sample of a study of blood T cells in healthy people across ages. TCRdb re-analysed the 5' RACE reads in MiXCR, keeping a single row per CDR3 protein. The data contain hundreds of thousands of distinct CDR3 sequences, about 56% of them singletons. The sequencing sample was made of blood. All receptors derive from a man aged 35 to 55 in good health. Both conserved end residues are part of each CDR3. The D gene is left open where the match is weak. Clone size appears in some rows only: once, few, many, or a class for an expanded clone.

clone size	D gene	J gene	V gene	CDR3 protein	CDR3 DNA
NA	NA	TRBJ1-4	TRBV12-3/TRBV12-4	CASSFSLREKLFF	TGTGCCAGCAGTTTTTCACTCCGGGAAAAACTGTTTTTT
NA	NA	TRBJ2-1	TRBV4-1	CASSQHKMDDHNEQFF	TGCGCCAGCAGCCAACATAAAATGGACGACCACAATGAGCAGTTCTTC
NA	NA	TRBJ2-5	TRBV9	CASSDGGGEETQYF	TGTGCCAGCAGCGATGGGGGCGGGGAGGAGACCCAGTACTTC
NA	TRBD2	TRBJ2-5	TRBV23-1	CASSQFGLAGPRRPKETQYF	TGCGCCAGCAGTCAATTCGGACTAGCGGGCCCAAGAAGACCTAAAGAGACCCAGTACTTC
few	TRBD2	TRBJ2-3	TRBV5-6	CASSLNLAGLTDTQYF	TGTGCCAGCAGCTTGAATCTAGCGGGGCTTACAGATACGCAGTATTTT
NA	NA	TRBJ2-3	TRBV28	CASSLRESTDTQYF	TGTGCCAGCAGTTTGCGGGAAAGCACAGATACGCAGTATTTT
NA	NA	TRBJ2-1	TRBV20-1	CSATILARYNEQFF	TGCAGTGCTACAATACTAGCTAGGTACAATGAGCAGTTCTTC
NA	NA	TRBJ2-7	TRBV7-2	CASSFRGSSYNEQYF	TGTGCCAGCAGCTTCCGGGGTTCCTCCTACAATGAGCAGTACTTC
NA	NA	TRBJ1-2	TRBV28	CASSFGQLYGYTF	TGTGCCAGCAGTTTCGGCCAGCTCTATGGCTACACCTTC
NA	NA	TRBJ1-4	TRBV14	CASSQDRPSANEKLFF	TGTGCCAGCAGCCAAGATCGGCCCAGCGCTAATGAAAAACTGTTTTTT
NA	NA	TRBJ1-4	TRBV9	CASSQGPGEYEKLFF	TGTGCCAGCAGCCAAGGGCCGGGGGAATATGAAAAACTGTTTTTT
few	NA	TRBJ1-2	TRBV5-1	CASSLDGTVLGYTF	TGCGCCAGCAGCTTGGACGGTACGGTCTTAGGCTACACCTTC
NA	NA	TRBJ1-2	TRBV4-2	CASSQEGRSNYGYTF	TGTGCCAGCAGCCAAGAGGGCCGTTCTAACTATGGCTACACCTTC
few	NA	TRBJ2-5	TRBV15	CATSGRGAQETQYF	TGTGCCACCAGCGGTCGAGGGGCCCAAGAGACCCAGTACTTC
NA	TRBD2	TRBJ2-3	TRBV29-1	CSVEDRTSEGTDTQYF	TGCAGCGTTGAAGATCGTACTAGCGAGGGCACAGATACGCAGTATTTT
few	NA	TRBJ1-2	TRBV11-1	CASSFEGRNYGYTF	TGTGCCAGCAGCTTTGAGGGGCGGAACTATGGCTACACCTTC
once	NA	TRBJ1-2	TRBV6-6	CASRDLIPPGYTF	TGTGCCAGCAGGGACCTTATTCCTCCTGGCTACACCTTC
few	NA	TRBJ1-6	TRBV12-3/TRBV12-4	CASSLGDSLNSPLHF	TGTGCCAGCAGTTTAGGGGATAGCCTCAATTCACCCCTCCACTTT
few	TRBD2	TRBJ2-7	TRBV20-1	CSARVAGVNYEQYF	TGCAGTGCTAGAGTAGCGGGAGTAAACTACGAGCAGTACTTC
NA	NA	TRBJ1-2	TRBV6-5	CASSKDGPYGYTF	TGTGCCAGCAGCAAGGACGGACCCTATGGCTACACCTTC
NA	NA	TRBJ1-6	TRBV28	CASSNPGTLLSPLHF	TGTGCCAGCAGCAACCCGGGGACCCTTTTGTCACCCCTCCACTTT
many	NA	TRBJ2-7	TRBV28	CASTQDALYYEQYF	TGTGCCAGCACCCAAGACGCCCTATACTACGAGCAGTACTTC
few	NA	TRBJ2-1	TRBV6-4	CATASGGSYNEQFF	TGTGCCACGGCCAGTGGAGGTTCCTACAATGAGCAGTTCTTC
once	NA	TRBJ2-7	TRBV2	CASSEAAEYEQYF	TGTGCCAGCAGTGAAGCGGCAGAATACGAGCAGTACTTC
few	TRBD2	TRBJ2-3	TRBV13	CASSITIAGGNADTQYF	TGTGCCAGCAGCATCACTATAGCGGGGGGGAATGCAGATACGCAGTATTTT
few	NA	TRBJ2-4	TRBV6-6	CASSSNGDIAKNIQYF	TGTGCCAGCAGTTCAAACGGGGACATTGCCAAAAACATTCAGTACTTC
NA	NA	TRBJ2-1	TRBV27	CASRTIASYNEQFF	TGTGCCAGCCGCACCATAGCGTCCTACAATGAGCAGTTCTTC
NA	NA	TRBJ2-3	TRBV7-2	CASSDGRGTDTQYF	TGTGCCAGCAGCGACGGCCGGGGAACAGATACGCAGTATTTT
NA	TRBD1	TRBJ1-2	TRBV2	CASSEVGTASGYTF	TGTGCCAGCAGTGAAGTCGGGACAGCCTCTGGCTACACCTTC
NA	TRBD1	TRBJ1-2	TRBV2	CASSATGGGNYGYTF	TGTGCCAGCAGTGCAACAGGGGGCGGTAACTATGGCTACACCTTC
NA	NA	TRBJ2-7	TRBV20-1	CSARDSHKLQGSEQCF	TGCAGTGCTAGAGATTCCCATAAGTTGCAGGGATCCGAGCAGTGCTTC
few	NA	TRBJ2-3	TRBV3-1	CASTHHSDTQYF	TGTGCCAGCACCCATCATTCAGATACGCAGTATTTT
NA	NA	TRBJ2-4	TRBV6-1	CASSDSGAAKNIQYF	TGTGCCAGCAGCGACAGTGGGGCCGCCAAAAACATTCAGTACTTC
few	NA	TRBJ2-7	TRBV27	CASRTLNSYEQYF	TGTGCCAGCCGGACACTAAACTCCTACGAGCAGTACTTC
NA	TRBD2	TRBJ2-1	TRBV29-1	CSVEDGAGEHNEQFF	TGCAGCGTTGAAGATGGGGCGGGGGAACACAATGAGCAGTTCTTC
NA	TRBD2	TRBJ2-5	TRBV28	CASSLRSGGPLETQYF	TGTGCCAGCAGTTTACGTTCGGGGGGGCCCCTAGAGACCCAGTACTTC
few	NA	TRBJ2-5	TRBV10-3	CAISQGSQETQYF	TGTGCCATCAGTCAGGGCAGCCAAGAGACCCAGTACTTC
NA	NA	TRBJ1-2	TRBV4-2	CASSQDQDTVYGYTF	TGTGCCAGCAGCCAAGATCAGGACACCGTCTATGGCTACACCTTC
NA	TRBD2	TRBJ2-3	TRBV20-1	CSAASTSGSGRRETDTQYF	TGCAGTGCTGCCTCGACTAGCGGGAGTGGGAGAAGGGAGACAGATACGCAGTATTTT
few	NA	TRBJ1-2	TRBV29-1	CSVVRGQDGYTF	TGCAGCGTTGTAAGGGGACAAGATGGCTACACCTTC
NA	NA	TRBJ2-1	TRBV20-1	CSAPAGREQFF	TGCAGTGCCCCGGCTGGGAGGGAGCAGTTCTTC
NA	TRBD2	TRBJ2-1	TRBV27	CASSSTSGANNEQFF	TGTGCCAGCAGTTCTACTAGCGGGGCAAACAATGAGCAGTTCTTC
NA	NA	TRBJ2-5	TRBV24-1	CATSDLSETQYF	TGTGCCACCAGTGATTTGTCGGAGACCCAGTACTTC
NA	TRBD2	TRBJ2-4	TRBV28	CASSLSGGMRGIQYF	TGTGCCAGCAGTTTATCCGGGGGGATGCGGGGCATTCAGTACTTC